This TCR beta chain was retrieved from a study of T cell responses to AZD1222 COVID-19 vaccine. The CDR3 length is 14 residues. Germline assignment: CDR1 SGHNT and CDR2 YYREEE (reference sequence). Between the trimmed V and J ends, which lost 3 bases and 2 bases, there was a span of 9 bases. Clones were read by immunoSEQ multiplex PCR, and TCRdb kept only the in-frame ones, dropping some. Of about 120,000 clones listed, more than 75% are singletons. Study-level results: With two AZD1222 doses given, Spike-specific TCR breadth and depth both rose. Targets within unmutated variant regions were reportedly found for nearly half of spike-specific TCRs. Mostly white British, mostly female donors; authors suggested clonal diversity may be underestimated.

In the case of this clone: Its antigen is currently unknown.

Sequences were derived from peripheral blood, sampled on day 0 of AZD1222 vaccination. The V call is TRBV5-4, the J call TRBJ2-1; D remains unclear. This sequence originates from an adult in good health. CDR3 loop: CASSSSRTYNEQFF. The CDR3 DNA is TGTGCCAGCAGCTCGTCTCGGACCTACAATGAGCAGTTCTTC. Filled out from reference TRBV5-4 and TRBJ2-1, the complete variable domain reads ETGVTQSPTHLIKTRGQQVTLRCSSQSGHNTVSWYQQALGQGPQFIFQYYREEENGRGNFPPRFSGLQFPNYSSELNVNALELDDSALYLCASSSSRTYNEQFFGPGTRLTVL.